A single sample is the source of the 13 T cell receptor beta chains below, sequenced in a study of blood T cell repertoires in COVID-19. Measured with immunoSEQ multiplex PCR; TCRdb has only the in-frame clones, and not every one. The sample contains roughly 180,000 clones, about 85% of which appear only once. The sample consisted of peripheral blood. The receptor set was obtained from a woman between 45 and 60 years old with COVID-19, enrolled during active disease.

The CDR3 coding sequence is TGTGCCAGCAGCAGGGGGACAGCAGTGAATGAAAAACTGTTTTTT. Its protein is CASSRGTAVNEKLFF. The rearrangement links TRBV5-4 to TRBJ1-4; TRBD1 agrees at 7 bases. The J segment lost 5 bases and the V segment lost 4 bases, leaving 8 bases of the junction unmatched. The CDR3 length is 15 residues. Germline V gene sequence: CDR1 SGHNT, CDR2 YYREEE (reference sequence).

V and J are TRBV19 and TRBJ2-5, with 11 bases fitting TRBD1. Trimming at V came to 0 bases and at J to 5 bases, leaving 8 bases not matched to a gene. CDR1 is LNHDA and CDR2 is SQIVND in the germline V gene (reference sequence). The CDR3 length is 17 residues. The CDR3: CASSIDRTGGAWETQYF. CDR3 sequence (DNA): TGTGCCAGTAGTATAGACCGGACAGGGGGCGCGTGGGAGACCCAGTACTTC.

The gene calls are TRBV5-8 and TRBJ1-5, with D possibly matching TRBD1 (5 bases). Germline V gene lookup returns CDR1 SGHTS and CDR2 YDEGEE. The germline V and J ends were trimmed by 0 bases and 5 bases, with 12 bases remaining between them. The CDR3 has 15 amino acids. CDR3: CASSLEGLRHQPQHF. CDR3 DNA: TGTGCCAGCAGCTTGGAGGGGCTCCGCCATCAGCCCCAGCATTTT.

This clone has just one count. The J gene is TRBJ2-1, the V gene TRBV3-1 (or the pseudogene TRBV3-2); the D is unclear. With 4 bases removed from V and 3 bases from J, the gap between germline ends came to 13 bases. The V gene's germline CDR1 is LGHDT and CDR2 YNNKEL (reference sequence). There are 15 residues in the CDR3. The CDR3 reads CASSPTRGLYNEQFF. CDR3 in DNA: TGTGCCAGCAGCCCTACTCGCGGTCTCTACAATGAGCAGTTCTTC.

The chain combines TRBV19 with TRBJ2-1; a possible D gene is TRBD1 (6 bases). This CDR3 is built from 15 residues. Per germline, CDR1 LNHDA and CDR2 SQIVND (reference sequence). Trimming left V 3 bases short and J 5 bases short, with 14 bases between. The CDR3 nucleotides read TGTGCCAGTAGTATTTCCCAGGGGATTCACAATGAGCAGTTCTTC. Protein sequence: CASSISQGIHNEQFF.

This sequence joins TRBV15 and TRBJ1-5; 12 nucleotides match TRBD1. The CDR3 is made up of 16 amino acids. Germline trimming cut 3 bases from V and 5 bases from J; bases unmatched to any gene: 5. The germline CDR1 and CDR2 sequences are LNHNV and YYDKDF (reference sequence). CDR3 DNA sequence: TGTGCCACCAGCAGGGGACAGGGGGCGGGTCATCAGCCCCAGCATTTT. This encodes CATSRGQGAGHQPQHF.

This clone turned up a few times. The chain couples TRBV19 to TRBJ2-7; unclear D gene. V lost 3 bases to trimming and J lost 2 bases, with 8 bases between them. Germline values: CDR1 LNHDA, CDR2 SQIVND (reference sequence). The CDR3 loop spans 13 amino acids. CDR3 region: CASSMAQTYEQYF. The CDR3, as DNA: TGTGCCAGTAGTATGGCCCAAACCTACGAGCAGTACTTC.

V and J are TRBV30 and TRBJ1-1; TRBD1 aligns across 8 bases. The CDR3 length is 13 residues. J gave up 1 base and V 4 bases, and 2 bases lay outside the gene matches. The germline CDR1 and CDR2 sequences are GTSNPN and SVGIG (reference sequence). The CDR3 bases are TGTGCCTGGATCGGACAGGGGAACACTGAAGCTTTCTTT. Its translation is CAWIGQGNTEAFF.

This chain connects TRBV5-5 to TRBJ1-4; 8 bases are shared with TRBD1. The CDR3 has 15 residues. Trimming removed 5 bases from V and 3 bases from J; junction bases left unmatched: 6. Germline V gene data show CDR1 as SGHKS and CDR2 as YYEKEE (reference sequence). In nucleotides, the CDR3 is TGTGCCAGCAGTCGAGCAGGGGGCCCTAATGAAAAACTGTTTTTT. It yields the protein CASSRAGGPNEKLFF.

The V and J genes are TRBV10-3 and TRBJ1-4; D unresolved. This CDR3 spans 14 amino acids. Germline values: CDR1 ENHRY, CDR2 SYGVKD. V was cut by 0 bases and J by 5 bases, with 7 bases left in between. CDR3 sequence reads: CAISESTRNEKLFF. The CDR3 DNA follows: TGTGCCATCAGTGAGTCGACTCGAAATGAAAAACTGTTTTTT.

The rearrangement uses TRBV7-2 and TRBJ1-2; TRBD1 matches 7 bases. The germline gives CDR1 SGHTA, CDR2 FQGNSA. The CDR3 runs to 16 residues. The junction had 9 bases not matched to a gene; V was cut back by 5 bases and J by 0 bases. CDR3 bases: TGTGCCAGCAGCGCACAGGGACAGTTAGCTAACTATGGCTACACCTTC. Translated, it gives CASSAQGQLANYGYTF.

The gene calls are TRBV5-5 and TRBJ1-5; D is possibly TRBD1 (6 bases). This CDR3 is 11 amino acids long. Germline V gene lookup returns CDR1 SGHKS and CDR2 YYEKEE (reference sequence). Trimming left V 9 bases short and J 6 bases short, with 10 bases between. The CDR3 reads CAKPGVQPQHF. The CDR3 DNA is TGTGCCAAACCAGGGGTTCAGCCCCAGCATTTT.

The J gene is TRBJ2-7, the V gene TRBV30, with a weak D call TRBD2 (5 bases). The CDR3 contains 14 residues. Deletions cut 0 bases from V and 2 bases from J, with 11 bases between. Looked up from germline, CDR1 is GTSNPN and CDR2 is SVGIG (reference sequence). DNA of the CDR3: TGTGCCTGGAGTGTCCGGGATTTCCCCTACGAGCAGTACTTC. Its translation is CAWSVRDFPYEQYF.